A selection of T cell receptor beta chains follows, all from one sample in a study of OX40 agonist ivuxolimab in advanced cancers. Clones were sequenced by immunoSEQ multiplex PCR, and TCRdb holds only the in-frame ones, with some missing. The table shows about 67,000 clones, with about 89% occurring only once. Sequencing was performed on CD4+ or CD8+ T cells sorted from blood, taken in a trial of the OX40 agonist ivuxolimab. The source of these receptors is an adult with an advanced solid tumor such as melanoma, head and neck, liver or kidney cancer. CDR3s include the opening cysteine and the closing phenylalanine or tryptophan.

CDR3 length,J gene,V gene,CDR3 protein
15,TRBJ2-7,TRBV7-2,CASSLTGAVSYEQYF
13,TRBJ2-5,TRBV11-3,CASSALRDETQYF
15,TRBJ1-2,TRBV30,CAWRTTGALNYGYTF
14,TRBJ2-7,TRBV11-2,CASSLSYSSYEQYF
16,TRBJ1-2,TRBV7-9,CASSHPGQGASYGYTF
14,TRBJ2-7,TRBV7-3,CASSLAGQGTEQYF
15,TRBJ1-5,TRBV2,CASSDGQVRNQPQHF
16,TRBJ1-1,TRBV19,CASRNARTDTNTEAFF
18,TRBJ2-3,TRBV28,CASSSPFYAGGPWNTQYF
15,TRBJ1-5,TRBV2,CASTEGFLSNQPQHF
16,TRBJ2-7,TRBV28,CASSLWRSTSAYEQYF
16,TRBJ2-4,TRBV19,CASSIVVRTAKNIQYF
15,TRBJ1-2,TRBV28,CASTFGGRLDSHFLF
17,TRBJ2-3,TRBV5-1,CASTISEGRSSTDTQYF
14,TRBJ1-2,TRBV30,CAWLPPGRNYGYTF